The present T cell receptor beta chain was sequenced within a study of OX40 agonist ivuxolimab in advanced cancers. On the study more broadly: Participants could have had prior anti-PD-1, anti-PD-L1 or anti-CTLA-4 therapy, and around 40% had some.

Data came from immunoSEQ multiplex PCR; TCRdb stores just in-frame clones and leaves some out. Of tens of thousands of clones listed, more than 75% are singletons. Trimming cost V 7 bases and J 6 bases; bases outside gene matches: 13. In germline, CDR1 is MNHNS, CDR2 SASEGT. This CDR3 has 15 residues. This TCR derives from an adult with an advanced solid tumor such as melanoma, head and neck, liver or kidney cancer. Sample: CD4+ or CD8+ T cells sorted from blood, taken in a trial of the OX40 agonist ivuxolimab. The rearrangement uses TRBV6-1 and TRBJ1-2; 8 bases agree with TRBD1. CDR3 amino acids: CASTARQGNFDGYTF. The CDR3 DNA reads TGTGCCAGCACTGCCCGACAGGGGAATTTTGATGGCTACACCTTC.